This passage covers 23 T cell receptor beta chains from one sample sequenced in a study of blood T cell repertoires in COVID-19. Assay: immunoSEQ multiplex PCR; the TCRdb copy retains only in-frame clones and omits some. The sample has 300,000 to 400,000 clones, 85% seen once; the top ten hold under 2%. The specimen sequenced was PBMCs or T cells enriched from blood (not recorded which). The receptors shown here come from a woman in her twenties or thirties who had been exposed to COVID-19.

In DNA, the CDR3 is TGCGCCAGCAGCCAAGTGGTGACCCGGCAGGCATGGGGGGGAGGTTCACCCCTCCACTTT. It translates to CASSQVVTRQAWGGGSPLHF. This chain links TRBV4-3 with TRBJ1-6; D is perhaps TRBD1 (5 bases). Trimming shortened V by 1 base and J by 9 bases, and 28 bases separated the two germline ends. Per the germline V gene, CDR1 is LGHNA and CDR2 is YSLEER. The CDR3 spans 20 residues.

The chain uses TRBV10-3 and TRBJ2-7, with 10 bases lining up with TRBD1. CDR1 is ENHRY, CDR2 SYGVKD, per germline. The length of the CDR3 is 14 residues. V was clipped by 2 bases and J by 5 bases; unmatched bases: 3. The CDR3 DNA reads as TGTGCCATCAGTGAGCGGGACAGGGGCAACGAGCAGTACTTC. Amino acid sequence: CAISERDRGNEQYF.

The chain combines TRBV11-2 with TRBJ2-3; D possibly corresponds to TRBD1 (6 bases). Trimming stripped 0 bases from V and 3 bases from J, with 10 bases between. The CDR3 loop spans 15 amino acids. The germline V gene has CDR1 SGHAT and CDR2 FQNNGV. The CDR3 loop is CASSLDAGATDTQYF. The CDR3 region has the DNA TGTGCCAGCAGCTTAGACGCAGGGGCGACAGATACGCAGTATTTT.

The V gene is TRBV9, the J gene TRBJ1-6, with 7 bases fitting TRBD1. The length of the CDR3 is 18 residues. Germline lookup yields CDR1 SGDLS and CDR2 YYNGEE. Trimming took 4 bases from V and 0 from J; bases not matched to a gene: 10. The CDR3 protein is CASSSPGGSSSYNSPLHF. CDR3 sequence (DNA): TGTGCCAGCAGCTCCCCAGGGGGTTCCAGCTCCTATAATTCACCCCTCCACTTT.

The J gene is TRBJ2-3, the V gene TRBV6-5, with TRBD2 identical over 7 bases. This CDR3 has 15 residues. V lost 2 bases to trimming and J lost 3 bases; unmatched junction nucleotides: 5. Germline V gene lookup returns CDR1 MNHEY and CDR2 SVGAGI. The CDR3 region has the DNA TGTGCCAGCAGTTACGGGGGGGTACGAACAGATACGCAGTATTTT. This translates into CASSYGGVRTDTQYF.

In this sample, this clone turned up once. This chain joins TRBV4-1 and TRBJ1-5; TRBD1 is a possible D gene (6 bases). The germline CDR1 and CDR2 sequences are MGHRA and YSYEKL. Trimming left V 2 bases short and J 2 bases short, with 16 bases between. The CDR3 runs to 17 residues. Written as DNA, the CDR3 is TGCGCCAGCAGCCAAACCACAGGGTTTGATCGCAATCAGCCCCAGCATTTT. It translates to CASSQTTGFDRNQPQHF.

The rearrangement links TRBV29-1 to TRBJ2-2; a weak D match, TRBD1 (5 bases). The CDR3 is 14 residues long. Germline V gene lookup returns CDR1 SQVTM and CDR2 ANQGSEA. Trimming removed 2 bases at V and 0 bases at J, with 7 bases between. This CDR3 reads CSVEQGANTGELFF. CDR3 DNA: TGCAGCGTTGAACAGGGCGCGAACACCGGGGAGCTGTTTTTT.

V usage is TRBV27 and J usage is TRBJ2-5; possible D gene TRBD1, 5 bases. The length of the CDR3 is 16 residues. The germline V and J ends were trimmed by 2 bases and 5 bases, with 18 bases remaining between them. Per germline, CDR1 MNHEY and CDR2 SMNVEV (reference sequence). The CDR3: CASSLSTGHLGETQYF. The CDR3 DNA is TGTGCCAGCAGTTTAAGTACCGGACACTTGGGGGAGACCCAGTACTTC.

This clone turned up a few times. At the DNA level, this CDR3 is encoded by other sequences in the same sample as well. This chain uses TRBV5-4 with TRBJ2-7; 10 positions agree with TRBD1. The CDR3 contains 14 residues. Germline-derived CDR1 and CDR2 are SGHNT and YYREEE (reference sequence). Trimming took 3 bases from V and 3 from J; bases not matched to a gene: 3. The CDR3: CASSSGTGVYEQYF. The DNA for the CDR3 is TGTGCCAGCAGCTCCGGGACAGGGGTCTACGAGCAGTACTTC.

The CDR3 loop reads CASSVGLAARWETQYF. The CDR3 DNA reads as TGTGCCAGCAGCGTAGGACTAGCGGCCCGGTGGGAGACCCAGTACTTC. This chain links TRBV9 with TRBJ2-5, with 9 positions matching TRBD2. In germline, CDR1 is SGDLS, CDR2 YYNGEE. V trimming: 0 bases; J trimming: 5 bases; junction bases outside the gene matches: 8. CDR3 length: 16 amino acids.

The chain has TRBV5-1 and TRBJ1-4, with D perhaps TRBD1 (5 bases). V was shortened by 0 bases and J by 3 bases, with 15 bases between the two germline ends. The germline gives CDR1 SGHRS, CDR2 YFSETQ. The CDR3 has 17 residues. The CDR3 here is CASSLAGGTLSNEKLFF. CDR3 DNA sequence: TGCGCCAGCAGCTTGGCCGGGGGGACCCTATCTAATGAAAAACTGTTTTTT.

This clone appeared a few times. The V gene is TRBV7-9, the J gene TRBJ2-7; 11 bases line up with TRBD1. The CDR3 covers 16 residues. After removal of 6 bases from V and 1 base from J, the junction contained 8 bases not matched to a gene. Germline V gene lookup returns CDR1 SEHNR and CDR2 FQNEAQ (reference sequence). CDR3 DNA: TGTGCCAGCAGAAGTCCGGGACAGGGGGTATCCTACGAGCAGTACTTC. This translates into CASRSPGQGVSYEQYF.

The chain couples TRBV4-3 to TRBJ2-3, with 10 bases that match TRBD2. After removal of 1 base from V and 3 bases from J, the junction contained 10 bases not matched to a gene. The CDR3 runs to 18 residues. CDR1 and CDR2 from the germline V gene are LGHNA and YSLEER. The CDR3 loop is CASSQGRPSGGATDTQYF. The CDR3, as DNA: TGCGCCAGCAGCCAAGGACGACCAAGCGGGGGGGCGACAGATACGCAGTATTTT.

The CDR3 loop is CASSFRGRNEQFF. The DNA for the CDR3 is TGTGCCAGCAGTTTCCGGGGTCGAAATGAGCAGTTCTTC. This chain connects TRBV28 to TRBJ2-1, with D perhaps matching TRBD2 (5 bases). This CDR3 region has 13 residues. Germline CDR1 reads MDHEN; CDR2 reads SYDVKM. Trimming took off 3 bases at V and 7 bases at J, with 10 bases between the two ends.

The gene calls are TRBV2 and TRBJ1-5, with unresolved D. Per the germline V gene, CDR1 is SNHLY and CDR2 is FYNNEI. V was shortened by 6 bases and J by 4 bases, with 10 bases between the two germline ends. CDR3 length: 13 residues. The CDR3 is CASSAQENQPQHF. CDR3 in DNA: TGTGCCAGCAGCGCACAAGAAAATCAGCCCCAGCATTTT.

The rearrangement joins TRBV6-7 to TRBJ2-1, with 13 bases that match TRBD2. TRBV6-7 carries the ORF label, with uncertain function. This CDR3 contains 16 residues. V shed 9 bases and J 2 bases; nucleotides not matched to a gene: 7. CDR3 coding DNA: TGTGCCAGACTAGCGGGAGGGTATGTCCCCTACAATGAGCAGTTCTTC. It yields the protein CARLAGGYVPYNEQFF.

The CDR3 nucleotides are TGCAGTGCTAGTCGGGAGACTAGCGGGCTAAGCAATGAGCAGTTCTTC. Protein product: CSASRETSGLSNEQFF. V and J are TRBV20-1 and TRBJ2-1; TRBD2 aligns across 10 bases. CDR1 is DFQATT and CDR2 is SNEGSKA in the germline V gene (reference sequence). CDR3 length: 16 residues. The J segment lost 6 bases and the V segment lost 3 bases, leaving 11 bases of the junction unmatched.

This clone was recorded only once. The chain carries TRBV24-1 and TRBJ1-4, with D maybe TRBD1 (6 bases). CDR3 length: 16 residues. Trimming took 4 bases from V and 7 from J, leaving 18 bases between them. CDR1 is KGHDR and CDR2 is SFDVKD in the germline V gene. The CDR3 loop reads CATSDRGAGVGEKLFF. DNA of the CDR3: TGTGCCACCAGTGACCGGGGGGCGGGAGTCGGTGAAAAACTGTTTTTT.

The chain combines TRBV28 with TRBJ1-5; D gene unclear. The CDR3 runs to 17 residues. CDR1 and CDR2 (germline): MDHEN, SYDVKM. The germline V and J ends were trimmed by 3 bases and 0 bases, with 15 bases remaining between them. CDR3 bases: TGTGCCAGCAGTTTCGTCCCAGGATTAGTTAGCAATCAGCCCCAGCATTTT. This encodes CASSFVPGLVSNQPQHF.

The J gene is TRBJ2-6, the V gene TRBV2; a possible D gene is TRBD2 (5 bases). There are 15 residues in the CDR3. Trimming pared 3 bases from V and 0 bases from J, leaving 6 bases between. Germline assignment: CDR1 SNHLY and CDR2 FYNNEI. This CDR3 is CASSDGSSGANVLTF. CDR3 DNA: TGTGCCAGCAGTGATGGGAGCTCTGGGGCCAACGTCCTGACTTTC.

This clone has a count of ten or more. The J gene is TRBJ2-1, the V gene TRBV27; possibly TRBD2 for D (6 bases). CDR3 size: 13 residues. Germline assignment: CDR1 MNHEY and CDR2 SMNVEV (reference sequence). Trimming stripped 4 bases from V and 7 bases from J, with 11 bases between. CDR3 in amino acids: CASSWRERNEQFF. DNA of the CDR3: TGTGCCAGCAGTTGGAGGGAGAGAAATGAGCAGTTCTTC.

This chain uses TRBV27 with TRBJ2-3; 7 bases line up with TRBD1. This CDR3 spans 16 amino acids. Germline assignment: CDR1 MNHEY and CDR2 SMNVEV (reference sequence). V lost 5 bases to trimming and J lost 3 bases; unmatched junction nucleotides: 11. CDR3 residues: CASSIQTGKGTDTQYF. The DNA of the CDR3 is TGTGCCAGCAGTATCCAGACAGGGAAGGGAACAGATACGCAGTATTTT.

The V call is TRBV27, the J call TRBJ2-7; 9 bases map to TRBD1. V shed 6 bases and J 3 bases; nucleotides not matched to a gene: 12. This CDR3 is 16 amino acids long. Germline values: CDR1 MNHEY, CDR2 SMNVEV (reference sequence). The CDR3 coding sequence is TGTGCCAGCAGCAACCCTCGGGGACAGGGACTCTACGAGCAGTACTTC. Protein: CASSNPRGQGLYEQYF.